This T cell receptor (beta chain) is from a study of early T cells in non-severe SARS-CoV-2 infection. Unique molecular identifiers were added to individual cDNA molecules. In TCRdb, the 5' RACE reads were re-called with MiXCR into one record per CDR3 protein. The sample holds tens of thousands of distinct CDR3 sequences, 10% to 15% seen once. The CDR3 consists of 14 residues. Trimming stripped 4 bases from V and 1 base from J, with 13 bases between. Looked up from germline, CDR1 is SQVTM and CDR2 is ANQGSEA. In this sample, this clonotype turned up many times. The V call is TRBV29-1, the J call TRBJ2-5, with TRBD2 as a possible D gene (5 bases). The sample taken for sequencing was whole blood. The origin of this receptor is an adult who was a healthcare worker with PCR-confirmed SARS-CoV-2 infection or an uninfected control (not recorded which). The CDR3 DNA is TGCAGCGTTGTTCTGGGAGCTACCCAAGAGACCCAGTACTTC. It codes for CSVVLGATQETQYF.